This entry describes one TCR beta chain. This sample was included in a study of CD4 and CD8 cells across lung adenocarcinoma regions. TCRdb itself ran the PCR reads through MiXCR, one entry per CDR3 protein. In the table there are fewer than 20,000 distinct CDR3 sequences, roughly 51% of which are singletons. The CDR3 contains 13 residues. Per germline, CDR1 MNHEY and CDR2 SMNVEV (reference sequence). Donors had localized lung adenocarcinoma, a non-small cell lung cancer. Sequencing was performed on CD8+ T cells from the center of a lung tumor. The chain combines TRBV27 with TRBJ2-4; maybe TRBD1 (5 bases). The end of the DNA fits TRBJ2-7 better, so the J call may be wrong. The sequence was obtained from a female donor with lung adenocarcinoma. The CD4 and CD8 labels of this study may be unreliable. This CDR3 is CASSFGASYEQYF. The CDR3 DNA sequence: TGTGCCAGCAGTTTTGGGGCGTCTTACGAGCAGTACTTC.